This T cell receptor (beta chain) came from a study of blood T cell repertoires in COVID-19. In the study overall: Italy, Spain and the United States were the sources of the convalescent and acute COVID-19 samples. T cells, B-cell-depleted T cells, or PBMCs supplied cDNA or gDNA.

Per the authors' pipeline: Researchers report that nucleated cell counts were estimated from reference gene primer amplification. The method was immunoSEQ multiplex PCR; TCRdb's version includes in-frame clones alone and lacks a portion of them. Clone size and the V and J calls come from that table; the DNA yielded D and trimming. Of 250,000 or so clones listed, roughly 87% were seen once; the top ten hold around 3%. CDR1 LNHDA and CDR2 SQIVND come from the germline V gene (reference sequence). Trimming removed 0 bases from V and 2 bases from J; junction bases left unmatched: 7. The length of the CDR3 is 16 residues.

The material sequenced was peripheral blood. The receptor comes from a man between 18 and 29 years old with active or convalescent COVID-19. The chain recombines TRBV19 with TRBJ2-7; 7 nucleotides align to TRBD2. CDR3 bases: TGTGCCAGTAGTATAGATCTCGGCGGGGGAGCCTACGAGCAGTACTTC. Protein: CASSIDLGGGAYEQYF.